This TCR beta chain was sequenced in a study of blood T cell repertoires in COVID-19. Produced via immunoSEQ multiplex PCR; TCRdb's table is partial and in-frame only. Seen here are some 320,000 clones, over 85% observed once, and the top ten hold 2% to 3%. The CDR3 runs to 14 residues. Germline lookup yields CDR1 LNHDA and CDR2 SQIVND (reference sequence). Unmatched junction bases numbered 4, after V lost 5 bases and J lost 2 bases. V gene TRBV19 combines with J gene TRBJ2-7, with TRBD2 matching over 9 bases. Sequenced: PBMCs or T cells enriched from blood (not recorded which). This receptor was taken from a man in his sixties who had recovered from COVID-19. CDR3: CASSQTSGAYEQYF. The CDR3 DNA sequence: TGTGCCAGTAGTCAGACTAGCGGTGCCTACGAGCAGTACTTC.